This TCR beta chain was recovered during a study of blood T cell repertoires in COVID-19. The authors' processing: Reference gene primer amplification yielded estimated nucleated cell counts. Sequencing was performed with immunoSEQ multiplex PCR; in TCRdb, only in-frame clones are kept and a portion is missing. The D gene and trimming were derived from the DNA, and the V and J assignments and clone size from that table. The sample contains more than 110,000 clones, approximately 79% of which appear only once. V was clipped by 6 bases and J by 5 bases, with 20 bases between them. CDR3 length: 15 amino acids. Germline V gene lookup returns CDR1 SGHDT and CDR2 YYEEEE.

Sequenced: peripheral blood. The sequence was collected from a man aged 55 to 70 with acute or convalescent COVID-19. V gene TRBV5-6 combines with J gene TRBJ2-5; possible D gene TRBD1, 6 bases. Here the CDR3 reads CASNPTRGRKETQYF. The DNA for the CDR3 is TGTGCCAGCAACCCCACCAGGGGACGGAAGGAGACCCAGTACTTC.